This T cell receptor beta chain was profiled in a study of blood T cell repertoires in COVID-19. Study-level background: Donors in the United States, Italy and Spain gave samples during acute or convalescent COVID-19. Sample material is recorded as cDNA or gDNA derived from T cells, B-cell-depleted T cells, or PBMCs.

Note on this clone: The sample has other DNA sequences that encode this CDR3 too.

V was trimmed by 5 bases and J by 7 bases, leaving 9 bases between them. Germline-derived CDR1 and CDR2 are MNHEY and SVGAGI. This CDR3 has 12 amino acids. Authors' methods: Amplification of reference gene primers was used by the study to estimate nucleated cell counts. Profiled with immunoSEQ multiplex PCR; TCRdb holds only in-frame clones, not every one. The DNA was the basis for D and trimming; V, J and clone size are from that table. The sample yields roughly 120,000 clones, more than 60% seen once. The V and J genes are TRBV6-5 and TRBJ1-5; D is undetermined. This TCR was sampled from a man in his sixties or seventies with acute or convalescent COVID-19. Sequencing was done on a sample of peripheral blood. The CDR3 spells CASSSGSQPQHF. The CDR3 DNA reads TGTGCCAGCAGTAGCGGGAGCCAGCCCCAGCATTTT.